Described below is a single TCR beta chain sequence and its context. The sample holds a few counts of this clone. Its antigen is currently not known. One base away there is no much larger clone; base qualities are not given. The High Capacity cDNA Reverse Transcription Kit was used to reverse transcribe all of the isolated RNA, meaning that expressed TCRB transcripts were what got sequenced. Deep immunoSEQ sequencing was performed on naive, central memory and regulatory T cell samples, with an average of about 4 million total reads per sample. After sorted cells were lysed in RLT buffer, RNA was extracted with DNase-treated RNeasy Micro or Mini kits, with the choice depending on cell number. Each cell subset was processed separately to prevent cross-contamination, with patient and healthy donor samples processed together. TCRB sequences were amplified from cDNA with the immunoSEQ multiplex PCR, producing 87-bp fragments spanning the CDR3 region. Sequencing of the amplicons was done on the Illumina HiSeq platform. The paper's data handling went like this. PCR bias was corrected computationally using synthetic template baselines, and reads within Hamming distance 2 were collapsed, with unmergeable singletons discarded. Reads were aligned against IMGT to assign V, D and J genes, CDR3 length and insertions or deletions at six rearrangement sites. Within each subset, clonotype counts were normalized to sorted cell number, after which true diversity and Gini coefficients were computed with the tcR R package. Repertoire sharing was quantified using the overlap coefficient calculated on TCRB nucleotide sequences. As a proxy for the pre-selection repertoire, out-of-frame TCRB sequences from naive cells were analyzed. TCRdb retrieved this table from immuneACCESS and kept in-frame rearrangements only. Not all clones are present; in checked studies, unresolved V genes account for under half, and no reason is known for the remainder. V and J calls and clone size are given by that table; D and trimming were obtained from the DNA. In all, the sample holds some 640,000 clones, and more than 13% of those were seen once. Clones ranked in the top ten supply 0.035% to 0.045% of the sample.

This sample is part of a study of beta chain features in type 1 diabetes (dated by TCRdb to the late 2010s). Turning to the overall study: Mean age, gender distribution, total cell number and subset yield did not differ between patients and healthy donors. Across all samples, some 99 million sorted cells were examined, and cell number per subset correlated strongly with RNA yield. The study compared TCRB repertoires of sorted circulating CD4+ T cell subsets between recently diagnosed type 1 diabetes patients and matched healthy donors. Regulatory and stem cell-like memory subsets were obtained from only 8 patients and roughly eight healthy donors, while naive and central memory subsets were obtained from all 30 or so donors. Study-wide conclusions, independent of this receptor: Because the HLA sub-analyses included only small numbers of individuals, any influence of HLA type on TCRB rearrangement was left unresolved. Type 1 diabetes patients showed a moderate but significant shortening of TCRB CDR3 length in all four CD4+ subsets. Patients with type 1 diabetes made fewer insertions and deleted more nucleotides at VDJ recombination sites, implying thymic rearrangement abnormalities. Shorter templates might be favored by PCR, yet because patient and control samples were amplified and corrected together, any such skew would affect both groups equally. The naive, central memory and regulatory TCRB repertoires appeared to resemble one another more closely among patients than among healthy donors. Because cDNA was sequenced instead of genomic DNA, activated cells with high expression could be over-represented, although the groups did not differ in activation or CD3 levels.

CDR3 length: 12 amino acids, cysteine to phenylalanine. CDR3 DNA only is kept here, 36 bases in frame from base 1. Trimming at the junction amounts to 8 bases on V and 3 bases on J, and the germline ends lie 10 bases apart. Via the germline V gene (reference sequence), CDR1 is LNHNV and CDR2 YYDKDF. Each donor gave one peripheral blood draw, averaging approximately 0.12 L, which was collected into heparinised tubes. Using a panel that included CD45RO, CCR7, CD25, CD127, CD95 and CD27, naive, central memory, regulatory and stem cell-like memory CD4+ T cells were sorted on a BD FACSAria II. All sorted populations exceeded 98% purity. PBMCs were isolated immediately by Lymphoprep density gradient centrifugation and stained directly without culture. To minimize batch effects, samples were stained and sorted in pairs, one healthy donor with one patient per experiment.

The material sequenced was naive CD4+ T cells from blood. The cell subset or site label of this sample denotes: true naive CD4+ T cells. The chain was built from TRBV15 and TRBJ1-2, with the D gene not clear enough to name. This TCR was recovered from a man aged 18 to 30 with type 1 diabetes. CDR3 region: CATSTADYGYTF. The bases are TGTGCCACCTCTACGGCAGACTATGGCTACACCTTC.